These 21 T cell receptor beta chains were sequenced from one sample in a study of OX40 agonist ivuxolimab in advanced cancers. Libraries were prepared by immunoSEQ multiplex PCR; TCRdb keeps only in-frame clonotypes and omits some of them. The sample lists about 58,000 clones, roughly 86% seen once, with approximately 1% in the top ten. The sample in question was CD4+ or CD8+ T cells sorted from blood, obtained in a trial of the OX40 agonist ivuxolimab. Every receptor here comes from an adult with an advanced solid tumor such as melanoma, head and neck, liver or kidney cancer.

In DNA, the CDR3 is TGTGCCAGCAGTGAAGAACGCAGAGGACCCCTCCACTTT. Translated: CASSEERRGPLHF. The chain combines TRBV6-1 with TRBJ1-6, with D hard to call. Trimming stripped 1 base from V and 12 bases from J, with 10 bases between. CDR3 length equals 13 residues. The germline V gene encodes CDR1 MNHNS and CDR2 SASEGT.

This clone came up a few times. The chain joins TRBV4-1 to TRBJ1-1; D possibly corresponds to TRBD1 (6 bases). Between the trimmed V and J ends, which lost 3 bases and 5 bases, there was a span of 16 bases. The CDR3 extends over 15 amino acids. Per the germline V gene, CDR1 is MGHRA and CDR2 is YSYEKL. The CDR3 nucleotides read TGCGCCAGCAGCCAGGCTTTCAGGGGACGGACTGAAGCTTTCTTT. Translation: CASSQAFRGRTEAFF.

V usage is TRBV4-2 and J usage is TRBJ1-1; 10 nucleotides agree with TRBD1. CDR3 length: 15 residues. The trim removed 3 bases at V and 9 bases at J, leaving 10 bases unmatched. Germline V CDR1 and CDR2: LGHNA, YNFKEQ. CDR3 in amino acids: CASSHSGQGSPKAFF. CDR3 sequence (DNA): TGTGCCAGCAGCCACTCGGGACAGGGGTCTCCTAAAGCTTTCTTT.

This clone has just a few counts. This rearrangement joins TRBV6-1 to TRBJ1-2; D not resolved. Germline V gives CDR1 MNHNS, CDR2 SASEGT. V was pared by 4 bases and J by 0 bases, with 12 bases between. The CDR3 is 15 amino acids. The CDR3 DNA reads TGTGCCAGCAGTGGGGGTCTATCTTCTAACTATGGCTACACCTTC. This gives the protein CASSGGLSSNYGYTF.

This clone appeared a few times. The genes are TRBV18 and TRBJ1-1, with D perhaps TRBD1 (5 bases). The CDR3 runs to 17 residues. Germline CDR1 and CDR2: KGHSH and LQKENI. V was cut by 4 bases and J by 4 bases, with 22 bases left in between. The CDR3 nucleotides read TGTGCCAGCTCACGTAGTCCGGGACCACCTAGGGGCACTGAAGCTTTCTTT. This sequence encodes CASSRSPGPPRGTEAFF.

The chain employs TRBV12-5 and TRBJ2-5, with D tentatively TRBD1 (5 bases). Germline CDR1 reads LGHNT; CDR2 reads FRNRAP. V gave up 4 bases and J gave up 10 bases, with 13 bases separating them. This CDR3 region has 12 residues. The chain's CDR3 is CASGSNAGNQYF. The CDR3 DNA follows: TGTGCTAGTGGTTCTAACGCAGGGAACCAGTACTTC.

The CDR3 nucleotides read TGTGCCAGTAATAGGTTAGAAGGTAAACTGTTTTTT. Its protein product is CASNRLEGKLFF. This chain joins TRBV19 and TRBJ1-4; unclear D gene. The CDR3 length is 12 residues. Germline V gene lookup returns CDR1 LNHDA and CDR2 SQIVND (reference sequence). Trimming took off 7 bases at V and 11 bases at J, with 14 bases between the two ends.

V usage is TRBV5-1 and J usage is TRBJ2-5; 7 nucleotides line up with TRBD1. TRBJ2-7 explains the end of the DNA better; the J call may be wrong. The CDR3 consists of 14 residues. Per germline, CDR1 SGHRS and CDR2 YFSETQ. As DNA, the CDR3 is TGCGCCAGCAGCAAAGACAGGGCTACCTACGAGCAGTACTTC. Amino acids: CASSKDRATYEQYF.

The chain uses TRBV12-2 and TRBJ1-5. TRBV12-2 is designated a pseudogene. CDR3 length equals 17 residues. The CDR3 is CASRFSTWVFSNQPQHF. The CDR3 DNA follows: TGTGCAAGTCGCTTCAGCACCTGGGTTTTTAGCAATCAGCCCCAGCATTTT.

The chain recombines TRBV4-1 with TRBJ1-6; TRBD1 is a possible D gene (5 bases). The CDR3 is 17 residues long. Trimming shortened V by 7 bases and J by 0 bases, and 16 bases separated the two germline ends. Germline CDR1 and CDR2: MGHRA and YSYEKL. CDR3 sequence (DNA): TGCGCCAGCATACAGGATCTCCCACGCTCCTATAATTCACCCCTCCACTTT. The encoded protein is CASIQDLPRSYNSPLHF.

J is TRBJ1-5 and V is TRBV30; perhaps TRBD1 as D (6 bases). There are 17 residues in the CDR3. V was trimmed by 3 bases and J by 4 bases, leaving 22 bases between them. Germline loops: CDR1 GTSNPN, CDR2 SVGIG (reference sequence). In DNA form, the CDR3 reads TGTGCCTGGAGCCCCCGAGGGGGGGGGCTGCTAAATCAGCCCCAGCATTTT. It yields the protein CAWSPRGGGLLNQPQHF.

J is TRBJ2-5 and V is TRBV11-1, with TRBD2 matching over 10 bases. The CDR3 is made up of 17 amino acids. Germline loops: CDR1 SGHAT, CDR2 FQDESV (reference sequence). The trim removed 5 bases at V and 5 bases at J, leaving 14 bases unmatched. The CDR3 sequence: CASSPGGAGGPVETQYF. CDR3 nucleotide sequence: TGTGCCAGCAGCCCAGGGGGAGCGGGGGGGCCAGTGGAGACCCAGTACTTC.

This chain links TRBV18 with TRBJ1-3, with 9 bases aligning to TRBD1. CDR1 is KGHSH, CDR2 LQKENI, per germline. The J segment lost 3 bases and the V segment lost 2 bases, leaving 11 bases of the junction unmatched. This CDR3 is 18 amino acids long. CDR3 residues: CASSPVGTGQAGGNTIYF. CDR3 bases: TGTGCCAGCTCACCAGTCGGGACAGGGCAGGCTGGTGGAAACACCATATATTTT.

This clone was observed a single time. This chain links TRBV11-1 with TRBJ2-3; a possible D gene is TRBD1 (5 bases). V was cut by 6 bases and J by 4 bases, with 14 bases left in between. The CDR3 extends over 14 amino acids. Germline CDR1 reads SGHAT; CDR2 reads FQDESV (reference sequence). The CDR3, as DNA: TGTGCCAGCAGACGTCGACAGTTCCCAGATACGCAGTATTTT. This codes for CASRRRQFPDTQYF.

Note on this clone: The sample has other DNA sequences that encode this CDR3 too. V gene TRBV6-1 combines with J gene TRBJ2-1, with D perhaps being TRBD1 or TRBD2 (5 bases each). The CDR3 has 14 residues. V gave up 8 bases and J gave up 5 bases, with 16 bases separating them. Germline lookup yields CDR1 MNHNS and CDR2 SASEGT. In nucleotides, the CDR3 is TGTGCCAGCGGGTCGGGGCAACCCAACAATGAGCAGTTCTTC. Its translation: CASGSGQPNNEQFF.

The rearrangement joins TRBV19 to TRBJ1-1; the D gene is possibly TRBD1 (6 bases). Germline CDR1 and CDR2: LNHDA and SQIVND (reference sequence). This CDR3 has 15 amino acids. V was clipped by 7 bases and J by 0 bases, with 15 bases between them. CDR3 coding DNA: TGTGCCAGTAAGTCGGGCAGGGGAATGAACACTGAAGCTTTCTTT. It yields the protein CASKSGRGMNTEAFF.

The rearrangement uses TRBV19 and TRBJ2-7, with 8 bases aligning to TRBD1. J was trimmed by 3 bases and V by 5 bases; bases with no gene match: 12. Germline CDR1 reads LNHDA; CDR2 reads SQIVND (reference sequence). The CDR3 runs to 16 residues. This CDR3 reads CASSSRTGMYRYEQYF. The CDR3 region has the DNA TGTGCCAGTAGTTCCCGGACAGGGATGTACCGCTACGAGCAGTACTTC.

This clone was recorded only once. The DNA of the CDR3 is TGTGCCAGCAGTTTACTAGCGGGGGTAACCTCTGATACGCAGTATTTT. Translation: CASSLLAGVTSDTQYF. V usage is TRBV2 and J usage is TRBJ2-3; 11 nucleotides agree with TRBD2. V shed 5 bases and J 6 bases; nucleotides not matched to a gene: 10. Germline assignment: CDR1 SNHLY and CDR2 FYNNEI. This CDR3 is 16 amino acids long.

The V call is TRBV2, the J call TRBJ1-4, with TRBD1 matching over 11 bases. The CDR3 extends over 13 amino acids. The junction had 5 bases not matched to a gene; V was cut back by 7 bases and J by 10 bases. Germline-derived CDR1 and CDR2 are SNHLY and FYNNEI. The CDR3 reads CASKPGQGVKLFF. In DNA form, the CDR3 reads TGTGCCAGCAAACCGGGACAGGGGGTAAAACTGTTTTTT.

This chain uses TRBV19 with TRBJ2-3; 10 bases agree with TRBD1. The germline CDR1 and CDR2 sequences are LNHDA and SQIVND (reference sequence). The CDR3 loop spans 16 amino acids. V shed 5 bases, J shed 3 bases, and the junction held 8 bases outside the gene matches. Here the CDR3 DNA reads TGTGCCAGTAGTGAGACAGGGGGCGTTCGTACAGATACGCAGTATTTT. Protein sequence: CASSETGGVRTDTQYF. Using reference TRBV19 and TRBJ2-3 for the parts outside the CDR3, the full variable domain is DGGITQSPKYLFRKEGQNVTLSCEQNLNHDAMYWYRQDPGQGLRLIYYSQIVNDFQKGDIAEGYSVSREKKESFPLTVTSAQKNPTAFYLCASSETGGVRTDTQYFGPGTRLTVL.

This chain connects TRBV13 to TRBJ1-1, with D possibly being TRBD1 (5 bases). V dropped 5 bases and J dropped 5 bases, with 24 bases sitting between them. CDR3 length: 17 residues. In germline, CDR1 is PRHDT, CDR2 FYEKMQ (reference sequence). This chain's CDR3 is CASSLDTWGRGPTEAFF. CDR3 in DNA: TGTGCCAGCAGCCTAGATACATGGGGGAGAGGTCCTACTGAAGCTTTCTTT.